This paragraph reports one T cell receptor beta chain. The data derive from a study of shared clonotypes between healthy human individuals. TCRdb's copy holds only in-frame clones and misses some; the assay was immunoSEQ multiplex PCR. The data contain some 2 million clones, about 95% of them seen just once; the ten biggest clones take up 0.85% to 1.3%. V lost 1 base and J 1 base, leaving 9 bases between the germline ends. Germline CDR1 SGHTS, CDR2 YDEGEE. The CDR3 loop spans 15 amino acids. Terminally differentiated effector memory CD45RA+ cells were left out of the naive CD8 fraction, which was CD45RO-negative and positively selected for CCR7.

The sequence was obtained from a man aged 18 to 29 in good health. The specimen was naive CD8+ T cells sorted from blood. The chain employs TRBV5-8 and TRBJ1-5; no firm D call. CDR3 region: CASSLSIGSNQPQHF. As DNA, the CDR3 is TGTGCCAGCAGCTTGTCCATTGGCAGCAATCAGCCCCAGCATTTT.